The 13 T cell receptor beta chains below all came from one sample that was sequenced in a study of kidney transplant recipient with SARS-CoV-2 infection. MiXCR was run by TCRdb on the reads, yielding one entry per CDR3 protein. The sample consists of 250,000 or so distinct CDR3 sequences, around 30% of them appearing once. This material consisted of a blood sample, taken at baseline and on roughly day 110 from a kidney transplant recipient. These receptors were taken from a male patient aged 25 to 39 who had COVID-19 and was a kidney transplant recipient. Some T cells may be the graft donor's.

This clonotype has a count of ten or more. The V and J genes are TRBV6-2 or TRBV6-3 and TRBJ2-3, with 10 bases aligning to TRBD1. Germline V gene lookup returns CDR1 MNHEY and CDR2 SVGEGT. V shed 0 bases, J shed 4 bases, and the junction held 1 base outside the gene matches. The CDR3 is 15 amino acids. As DNA, the CDR3 is TGTGCCAGCAGTTACTCGACAGGGGGCGCAGATACGCAGTATTTT. Translated: CASSYSTGGADTQYF.

This clonotype was observed at least ten times. The genes are TRBV6-4 and TRBJ1-5, with 7 bases that match TRBD1. The ends lost 3 bases at V and 5 bases at J; junction bases unmatched: 4. Germline CDR1 MRHNA, CDR2 SNTAGT. The CDR3 sequence is 14 residues long. The CDR3 sequence is CASSETGRDQPQHF. The CDR3 nucleotides are TGTGCCAGCAGTGAGACAGGGAGGGATCAGCCCCAGCATTTT.

The rearrangement links TRBV24-1 to TRBJ1-1; D is possibly TRBD1 (5 bases). Per germline, CDR1 KGHDR and CDR2 SFDVKD. This CDR3 is built from 13 residues. V lost 9 bases and J lost 6, with 16 bases in between. The CDR3 here is CATRRDGGAEAFF. The CDR3 DNA reads as TGTGCCACCCGCCGGGATGGGGGGGCTGAAGCTTTCTTT.

Many counts were recorded for this clonotype. The J gene is TRBJ1-2, the V gene TRBV6-9; D unresolved. The germline V gene has CDR1 MNHGY and CDR2 SVAAGI. Deletions cut 4 bases from V and 4 bases from J, with 22 bases between. The CDR3 consists of 17 residues. The CDR3: CASSWAEPYGKTYGYTF. The CDR3 DNA reads TGTGCCAGCAGTTGGGCCGAGCCTTACGGAAAGACCTATGGCTACACCTTC.

At least ten counts were recorded for this clonotype. This sequence joins TRBV6-5 and TRBJ2-7; 10 positions match TRBD2. V gave up 0 bases and J gave up 1 base; unmatched junction bases: 6. The CDR3 is made up of 17 amino acids. CDR1 is MNHEY and CDR2 is SVGAGI in the germline V gene. DNA of the CDR3: TGTGCCAGCAGTTACTCGACGGCTAGCGGGAGTTCCTACGAGCAGTACTTC. This codes for CASSYSTASGSSYEQYF.

As for this clonotype: A junction boundary mismatches the germline segment, possibly from a read error. The chain carries TRBV11-3 and TRBJ1-1; 8 positions match TRBD1. The germline CDR1 and CDR2 sequences are SGHNT and YENEEA. CDR3 length: 15 amino acids. Here the CDR3 reads CASSSCGTGNTEAFF. For the CDR3, the DNA is TGTGCCAGCAGCTCATGCGGGACAGGCAACACTGAAGCTTTCTTC.

This clonotype was picked up many times. The CDR3 DNA sequence: TGTGCCAGCAGCCGAGACAGACTTAATGAAAAACTGTTTTTT. It is translated as CASSRDRLNEKLFF. The chain links TRBV14 to TRBJ1-4, with D maybe TRBD1 (5 bases). Germline values: CDR1 SGHDN, CDR2 FVKESK. V dropped 4 bases and J dropped 4 bases, with 10 bases sitting between them. The CDR3 has 14 amino acids.

This clonotype occurred many times. The chain joins TRBV9 to TRBJ1-2; weak D call: TRBD1 (6 bases). V lost 0 bases, J lost 2 bases, and 11 bases lay in between. The germline CDR1 and CDR2 sequences are SGDLS and YYNGEE. CDR3 length: 15 amino acids. CDR3 nucleotides: TGTGCCAGCAGCGTAGGGGGACACACGAACTATGGCTACACCTTC. Translated, it gives CASSVGGHTNYGYTF.

This clonotype was recorded at least ten times. The chain is built from TRBV5-4 and TRBJ1-2; 7 bases match TRBD1. CDR1 SGHNT and CDR2 YYREEE come from the germline V gene (reference sequence). This CDR3 has 13 amino acids. With 4 bases clipped from V and 7 bases from J, the junction kept 7 bases outside the gene matches. The CDR3 nucleotides are TGTGCCAGCAGCCCGGTAGGGGGCCTTGGCTACACCTTC. Translating gives CASSPVGGLGYTF.

This clonotype turned up a few times. A much bigger clone sits one base away, suggesting this may be a read error. The chain links TRBV3-1 to TRBJ1-2, with D unclear. This CDR3 is built from 17 residues. V was shortened by 5 bases and J by 4 bases, with 23 bases between the two germline ends. Looked up from germline, CDR1 is LGHDT and CDR2 is YNNKEL (reference sequence). The CDR3 loop is CASSNFITLRKTYGYTF. The CDR3 DNA is TGTGCCAGCAGCAACTTTATCACCCTTCGAAAGACCTATGGCTACACCTTC. The whole variable domain, filled in from reference TRBV3-1 and TRBJ1-2, reads DTAVSQTPKYLVTQMGNDKSIKCEQNLGHDTMYWYKQDSKKFLKIMFSYNNKELIINETVPNRFSPKSPDKAHLNLHINSLELGDSAVYFCASSNFITLRKTYGYTFGSGTRLTVV.

Comments on this clonotype: This clone may be a read error of a much larger clone one base away. The rearrangement links TRBV10-3 to TRBJ2-7; the D is unclear. CDR3 size: 14 residues. The V end was cut by 3 bases, the J end by 2 bases, with 11 bases between. Germline V gene lookup returns CDR1 ENHRY and CDR2 SYGVKD. DNA of the CDR3: TGTGCCATCAGTGATGCGAGGAACCCCTACGAGCAGTACTTC. Residues: CAISDARNPYEQYF.

There are many counts of this clonotype. This sequence joins TRBV5-3 and TRBJ1-4, with D possibly matching TRBD1 (5 bases). TRBV5-3 is an open reading frame whose function is uncertain. The V end was cut by 3 bases, the J end by 7 bases, with 16 bases between. The CDR3 length is 15 residues. CDR3 sequence (DNA): TGTGCCAGAAGCTGGTTGTGGGGGTTTAGTGAAAAACTGTTTTTT. Amino acid sequence: CARSWLWGFSEKLFF.

This clonotype was recorded a few times. This sequence joins TRBV3-1 and TRBJ1-2; no reliable D call. The V gene's germline CDR1 is LGHDT and CDR2 YNNKEL (reference sequence). V was pared by 5 bases and J by 4 bases, with 23 bases between. CDR3 length: 17 amino acids. CDR3 sequence: CASSCMTTLRKTYGYTF. The CDR3 nucleotides read TGTGCCAGCAGCTGCATGACCACCCTTCGAAAGACCTATGGCTACACCTTC.